The rows below give T cell receptor beta chains drawn from one sample of a study of T cells after posttransplantation cyclophosphamide. Libraries were prepared by immunoSEQ multiplex PCR; TCRdb keeps only in-frame clonotypes and omits some of them. The sample contains fewer than 55,000 clones, none of them singletons. The material sequenced was PBMCs. The receptor source for this set is a man aged 35-49 years in good health, CMV-negative, and a related stem cell transplant donor. The CDR3 runs from the conserved cysteine through the conserved F or W. Fields, in order: D gene, V gene, J gene, clone size, CDR3 protein, CDR3 DNA. D genes are given only for firm matches. Size is omitted from some rows. Given values are once, few, many or a class for expanded clones.

>TRBD1|TRBV7-3|TRBJ2-3|many
CASSDRGGSTDTQYF
TGTGCCAGCAGCGACAGGGGGGGAAGCACAGATACGCAGTATTTT
>TRBD1|TRBV27|TRBJ1-1|many
CASSRQGIGHTEAFF
TGTGCCAGCAGTCGACAGGGGATCGGGCACACTGAAGCTTTCTTT
>.|TRBV1|TRBJ2-7|many
CTSSQGTPAYEQYF
TGCACCAGCAGCCAGGGCACTCCCGCCTACGAGCAGTACTTC
>.|TRBV6-1|TRBJ1-3|many
CASSAQREEAGNTIYF
TGTGCCAGCAGTGCCCAGCGAGAAGAAGCTGGAAACACCATATATTTT
>TRBD1|TRBV19|TRBJ2-3|many
CASRDSSTDTQYF
TGTGCCAGCCGGGACAGTAGCACAGATACGCAGTATTTT
>TRBD2|TRBV4-2|TRBJ2-5|many
CASSQEGGLRGETQYF
TGTGCCAGCAGCCAAGAGGGAGGGCTAAGGGGAGAGACCCAGTACTTC
>.|TRBV19|TRBJ2-1|many
CASSIHRSPSNEQFF
TGTGCCAGTAGTATACACAGAAGTCCCTCCAATGAGCAGTTCTTC
>TRBD1|TRBV27|TRBJ1-1|many
CASSKGQAVGTEAFF
TGTGCCAGCAGTAAGGGACAGGCCGTAGGAACAGAAGCTTTCTTT
>.|TRBV6-5|TRBJ1-5|many
CASRSGQINQPQHF
TGTGCCAGCAGAAGTGGACAGATCAATCAGCCCCAGCATTTT
>.|TRBV5-4|TRBJ2-3|many
CASSETYYTDTQYF
TGTGCCAGCAGCGAGACTTACTACACAGATACGCAGTATTTT
>TRBD1|TRBV5-1|TRBJ2-7|many
CASSGRDGTGGNEQYF
TGCGCCAGCAGCGGCCGGGATGGGACAGGGGGAAATGAGCAGTACTTC
>.|TRBV7-2|TRBJ2-3|many
CASSLQGTDTQYF
TGTGCCAGCAGCTTACAGGGTACAGATACGCAGTATTTT
>.|TRBV18|TRBJ2-2|many
CASSPQRREGELFF
TGTGCCAGCTCACCACAAAGACGGGAAGGGGAGCTGTTTTTT
>.|TRBV6-5|TRBJ2-1|many
CASTPDSTYNEQFF
TGTGCCAGCACCCCGGACTCGACCTACAATGAGCAGTTCTTC
>.|TRBV18|TRBJ1-4|many
CASSYSEGSEKLFF
TGTGCCAGCTCATACAGCGAAGGGAGTGAAAAACTGTTTTTT
>.|TRBV19|TRBJ1-2|many
CASSTGLRGYTF
TGTGCCAGTAGTACAGGGCTCCGGGGCTACACCTTC
>.|TRBV6-5|TRBJ2-5|.
CASSYSYFAQETQYF
TGTGCCAGCAGTTACTCTTACTTCGCTCAAGAGACCCAGTACTTC
>TRBD1|TRBV5-1|TRBJ2-3|many
CASSTRTGGGTDTQYF
TGCGCCAGCAGCACCCGGACAGGGGGTGGCACAGATACGCAGTATTTT
>TRBD1|TRBV6-1|TRBJ2-3|many
CASSPEDRVTDTQYF
TGTGCCAGCAGCCCAGAGGACAGGGTGACAGATACGCAGTATTTT
>TRBD2|TRBV6-6|TRBJ2-3|many
CASKESGVTDTQYF
TGTGCCAGCAAGGAGAGCGGGGTCACAGATACGCAGTATTTT
>.|TRBV21-1|TRBJ1-4|.
CASTRDSGATNEKLFF
TGTGCCAGCACCCGGGACAGCGGTGCAACTAATGAAAAACTGTTTTTT
>.|TRBV27|TRBJ1-1|many
CASSLRGGVTEAFF
TGTGCCAGCAGTTTAAGAGGGGGAGTAACTGAAGCTTTCTTT
>TRBD1|TRBV5-6|TRBJ1-1|many
CASSLRTGGLATEAFF
TGTGCCAGCAGCTTGCGGACAGGGGGGTTAGCCACTGAAGCTTTCTTT
>TRBD2|TRBV10-3|TRBJ2-5|.
CAISELGLAGGQETQYF
TGTGCCATCAGTGAGCTCGGACTAGCGGGGGGCCAAGAGACCCAGTACTTC
>.|TRBV10-3|TRBJ1-1|many
CATEGETEAFF
TGTGCCACCGAGGGGGAGACTGAAGCTTTCTTT
>TRBD1|TRBV18|TRBJ2-5|.
CASSRKTGATGQETQYF
TGTGCCAGCTCACGAAAGACAGGGGCCACCGGTCAAGAGACCCAGTACTTC
>.|TRBV4-1|TRBJ1-2|many
CASSPQGPPNYGYTF
TGCGCCAGCAGCCCACAGGGCCCACCTAACTATGGCTACACCTTC
>.|TRBV6-1|TRBJ2-5|few
CASSEIWLAEQETQYF
TGTGCCAGCAGTGAAATTTGGTTGGCAGAACAAGAGACCCAGTACTTC